These 31 T cell receptor beta chains came from one sample sequenced in a study of blood T cell repertoires in COVID-19. Sequencing used immunoSEQ multiplex PCR; TCRdb keeps in-frame clones, though not all of them. The table lists 200,000 to 250,000 clones, around 81% of them singletons. The material sequenced was peripheral blood. The receptor set was obtained from a woman in her 70s with acute or convalescent COVID-19.

This clone was counted a few times. V usage is TRBV5-1 and J usage is TRBJ1-2; 10 positions agree with TRBD1. The CDR3 runs to 13 residues. The germline gives CDR1 SGHRS, CDR2 YFSETQ. With 2 bases clipped from V and 9 bases from J, the junction kept 4 bases outside the gene matches. This chain's CDR3 is CASSLGDRGSYTF. The CDR3 DNA reads TGCGCCAGCAGCTTAGGGGACAGGGGCAGCTACACCTTC.

In the case of this clone: The sample contains more than one DNA sequence encoding this CDR3. The gene calls are TRBV5-1 and TRBJ2-7; 8 bases fit TRBD2. The trim removed 0 bases at V and 5 bases at J, leaving 4 bases unmatched. CDR1 and CDR2 (germline): SGHRS, YFSETQ. The CDR3 extends over 14 amino acids. The CDR3 DNA reads TGCGCCAGCAGCTTGGTAGCGGGGTCTAACGAGCAGTACTTC. Its protein is CASSLVAGSNEQYF.

The CDR3: CSVRADSYEQYF. CDR3 bases: TGCAGCGTTAGAGCGGACTCCTACGAGCAGTACTTC. The V and J genes are TRBV29-1 and TRBJ2-7, with D possibly TRBD2 on 5 matching bases. CDR1 and CDR2 from the germline V gene are SQVTM and ANQGSEA. V was pared by 5 bases and J by 0 bases, with 8 bases between. The CDR3 extends over 12 amino acids.

The chain carries TRBV7-2 and TRBJ2-7, with 11 bases lining up with TRBD1. Germline trimming cut 6 bases from V and 3 bases from J; bases unmatched to any gene: 4. This CDR3 contains 14 residues. Per the germline V gene, CDR1 is SGHTA and CDR2 is FQGNSA. CDR3 region: CASRTGTGGYEQYF. CDR3 nucleotides: TGTGCCAGCAGGACCGGGACAGGGGGCTACGAGCAGTACTTC.

This chain links TRBV9 with TRBJ2-7; TRBD2 aligns across 8 bases. Germline loops: CDR1 SGDLS, CDR2 YYNGEE. After removal of 2 bases from V and 4 bases from J, the junction contained 11 bases not matched to a gene. The CDR3 is 16 residues long. CDR3 protein: CASSVGAGGIGYEQYF. The CDR3 coding sequence is TGTGCCAGCAGCGTTGGGGCGGGAGGAATTGGGTACGAGCAGTACTTC.

The gene calls are TRBV5-4 and TRBJ1-3; 7 bases line up with TRBD1. The trim removed 0 bases at V and 6 bases at J, leaving 3 bases unmatched. This CDR3 contains 14 residues. Germline V gives CDR1 SGHNT, CDR2 YYREEE (reference sequence). This CDR3 reads CASSLDRGENTIYF. As DNA, the CDR3 is TGTGCCAGCAGCTTGGACAGGGGAGAAAACACCATATATTTT.

As DNA, the CDR3 is TGCGCCAGCAGCTTGGGAGGGACACTGACCTACAATGAGCAGTTCTTC. This gives the protein CASSLGGTLTYNEQFF. The J gene is TRBJ2-1, the V gene TRBV5-1, with D possibly matching TRBD1 (6 bases). The CDR3 contains 16 residues. CDR1 SGHRS and CDR2 YFSETQ come from the germline V gene. Trimming left V 0 bases short and J 2 bases short, with 12 bases between.

The chain recombines TRBV10-1 with TRBJ1-1, with a weak D call TRBD1 (5 bases). The CDR3 is 12 amino acids. V dropped 8 bases and J dropped 9 bases, with 16 bases sitting between them. Germline CDR1 WNHNN, CDR2 SYGVQD (reference sequence). This CDR3 is CASPEGEGKAFF. For the CDR3, the DNA is TGCGCCAGCCCCGAAGGGGAGGGGAAAGCTTTCTTT.

CDR3 sequence reads: CASSLAEAGGRINEQFF. In DNA form, the CDR3 reads TGTGCCAGCAGTTTGGCGGAGGCGGGAGGGCGCATTAATGAGCAGTTCTTC. The chain employs TRBV28 and TRBJ2-1; 9 nucleotides line up with TRBD2. This CDR3 has 17 residues. The V and J ends lost 3 bases and 7 bases, in that order; junction bases with no gene match: 13. Germline V CDR1 and CDR2: MDHEN, SYDVKM.

This clone was found a few times. Other DNA sequences in this specimen translate into the identical CDR3. The chain carries TRBV7-9 and TRBJ2-1; 14 positions agree with TRBD2. Germline V gene lookup returns CDR1 SEHNR and CDR2 FQNEAQ (reference sequence). The CDR3 spans 16 residues. With V trimmed by 4 bases and J by 6 bases, 5 bases remained unmatched. The CDR3 spells CASSSPGLAGVNEQFF. The CDR3 coding sequence is TGTGCCAGCAGCTCTCCGGGACTAGCGGGAGTCAATGAGCAGTTCTTC. Full variable domain (remainder filled in from reference TRBV7-9 and TRBJ2-1): DTGVSQNPRHKITKRGQNVTFRCDPISEHNRLYWYRQTLGQGPEFLTYFQNEAQLEKSRLLSDRFSAERPKGSFSTLEIQRTEQGDSAMYLCASSSPGLAGVNEQFFGPGTRLTVL.

The chain employs TRBV12-3 or TRBV12-4 and TRBJ1-3; maybe TRBD1 (5 bases). The CDR3 is 12 amino acids. V lost 7 bases, J lost 10 bases, and 14 bases lay in between. Here the CDR3 reads CASTPGGETIYF. For the CDR3, the DNA is TGTGCCAGCACTCCTGGGGGGGAGACCATATATTTT.

CDR3 sequence: CASRDLGMTDEQFF. In DNA form, the CDR3 reads TGTGCCAGCAGGGATTTGGGGATGACTGATGAGCAGTTCTTC. The chain combines TRBV19 with TRBJ2-1, with D tentatively TRBD1 (5 bases). CDR1 LNHDA and CDR2 SQIVND come from the germline V gene (reference sequence). This CDR3 region has 14 residues. V gave up 9 bases and J gave up 8 bases, with 20 bases separating them.

The chain links TRBV27 to TRBJ1-2; D is undetermined. Germline CDR1 MNHEY, CDR2 SMNVEV (reference sequence). The CDR3 has 13 amino acids. The V gene lost 4 bases and the J gene lost 8 bases, with 14 bases spanning the gap. CDR3 region: CASSSSVEEGYTF. The CDR3 DNA is TGTGCCAGCAGTTCCTCTGTAGAGGAAGGCTACACCTTC.

The V and J genes are TRBV19 and TRBJ1-5, with a tentative D call TRBD1 (6 bases). The germline V and J ends were trimmed by 7 bases and 5 bases, with 9 bases remaining between them. This CDR3 comprises 12 residues. Germline CDR1 LNHDA, CDR2 SQIVND (reference sequence). The CDR3: CASNGQYQPQHF. The CDR3 DNA reads as TGTGCCAGTAACGGACAGTATCAGCCCCAGCATTTT. The whole variable domain, remainder taken from reference TRBV19 and TRBJ1-5, is DGGITQSPKYLFRKEGQNVTLSCEQNLNHDAMYWYRQDPGQGLRLIYYSQIVNDFQKGDIAEGYSVSREKKESFPLTVTSAQKNPTAFYLCASNGQYQPQHFGDGTRLSIL.

This chain links TRBV19 with TRBJ1-5; D call uncertain. This CDR3 has 13 residues. Germline CDR1 reads LNHDA; CDR2 reads SQIVND (reference sequence). The V end lost 4 bases, the J end lost 4 bases, and 8 bases lay between the germline ends. Here the CDR3 reads CASSKYSNQPQHF. The CDR3 DNA reads TGTGCCAGTAGTAAATATTCTAATCAGCCCCAGCATTTT.

The chain recombines TRBV19 with TRBJ1-4, with D tentatively TRBD1 (6 bases). The CDR3 runs 13 residues. CDR1 LNHDA and CDR2 SQIVND come from the germline V gene (reference sequence). V lost 10 bases and J lost 7, with 16 bases in between. The CDR3, as DNA: TGTGCCACTTTACAGGGAGACGCTGAAAAACTGTTTTTT. Residues: CATLQGDAEKLFF.

The gene calls are TRBV11-3 and TRBJ1-1; D call uncertain. From germline, CDR1 is SGHNT and CDR2 YENEEA. The CDR3 contains 13 residues. Trimming cost V 5 bases and J 8 bases, with 15 bases left between them. The CDR3 is CASSVTYYQEAFF. The DNA for the CDR3 is TGTGCCAGCAGCGTCACCTACTACCAAGAAGCTTTCTTT.

The chain recombines TRBV7-8 with TRBJ2-1; 8 bases map to TRBD2. The CDR3 consists of 12 residues. J was trimmed by 7 bases and V by 6 bases; bases with no gene match: 2. Germline V lookup: CDR1 SGHVS, CDR2 FQNEAQ. This CDR3 is CASSRLANEQFF. Written as DNA, the CDR3 is TGTGCCAGCAGTCGACTAGCGAATGAGCAGTTCTTC.

The CDR3 coding sequence is TGTGCCAGCAGCCAAGATCTGTTGGGACAGGGGGCGGAACAGCCCCAGCATTTT. Translated, it gives CASSQDLLGQGAEQPQHF. The rearrangement uses TRBV4-2 and TRBJ1-5, with TRBD1 matching over 12 bases. There are 18 residues in the CDR3. Trimming at V came to 0 bases and at J to 7 bases, leaving 10 bases not matched to a gene. CDR1 is LGHNA, CDR2 YNFKEQ, per germline.

J is TRBJ2-5 and V is TRBV30; a possible D gene is TRBD1 (6 bases). V lost 3 bases and J 6 bases, leaving 17 bases between the germline ends. CDR1 is GTSNPN and CDR2 is SVGIG in the germline V gene (reference sequence). The CDR3 covers 14 residues. CDR3 region: CAWSSTGLFKTQYF. The DNA for the CDR3 is TGTGCCTGGAGCAGTACAGGGTTGTTTAAGACCCAGTACTTC.

The chain links TRBV2 to TRBJ1-2, with 7 bases fitting TRBD1. The CDR3 runs 11 residues. CDR1 and CDR2 (germline): SNHLY, FYNNEI. V lost 8 bases to trimming and J lost 6 bases; unmatched junction nucleotides: 3. This chain's CDR3 is CASQGGDGYTF. The CDR3 DNA is TGTGCCAGCCAGGGGGGAGATGGCTACACCTTC.

V and J are TRBV11-2 and TRBJ1-2, with 10 bases matching TRBD1. Unmatched junction bases numbered 7, after V lost 2 bases and J lost 7 bases. The CDR3 is made up of 15 amino acids. The germline gives CDR1 SGHAT, CDR2 FQNNGV. The CDR3 coding sequence is TGTGCCAGCAGCTTATCGACAGGGGGCGCGCTTGGCTACACCTTC. Its protein is CASSLSTGGALGYTF.

This chain links TRBV29-1 with TRBJ2-7; TRBD2 matches 11 bases. Germline CDR1 reads SQVTM; CDR2 reads ANQGSEA. The length of the CDR3 is 16 residues. V lost 7 bases and J lost 4; bases outside the gene matches: 15. The CDR3 DNA reads TGCAGCGCCCTGGGGCTCACTAGCGGGAGTATGTACGAGCAGTACTTC. Protein: CSALGLTSGSMYEQYF.

The rearrangement uses TRBV7-2 and TRBJ2-7, with 11 bases that match TRBD2. The germline CDR1 and CDR2 sequences are SGHTA and FQGNSA. The ends lost 0 bases at V and 4 bases at J; junction bases unmatched: 8. This CDR3 has 17 residues. The CDR3 loop is CASSLALTSGSTYEQYF. CDR3 coding DNA: TGTGCCAGCAGCTTAGCGCTCACTAGCGGGAGTACATACGAGCAGTACTTC.

Only one count was recorded for this clone. J is TRBJ2-3 and V is TRBV10-3; TRBD1 aligns across 9 bases. Unmatched junction bases numbered 14, after V lost 4 bases and J lost 0 bases. This CDR3 has 19 amino acids. Germline V gene sequence: CDR1 ENHRY, CDR2 SYGVKD. As DNA, the CDR3 is TGTGCCATCAGTGGGGGACAGGGAGGGAGAGCGGGGAGCACAGATACGCAGTATTTT. Residues: CAISGGQGGRAGSTDTQYF.

The chain uses TRBV15 and TRBJ2-1; 8 bases are a match to TRBD2. The CDR3 is made up of 15 amino acids. Germline loops: CDR1 LNHNV, CDR2 YYDKDF (reference sequence). J lost 5 bases, V lost 5 bases, and 8 bases had no gene match. CDR3 loop: CATSAGGPGHNEQFF. CDR3 bases: TGTGCCACCAGCGCGGGAGGCCCAGGGCACAATGAGCAGTTCTTC.

J is TRBJ2-1 and V is TRBV7-8; D gene ambiguous. From germline, CDR1 is SGHVS and CDR2 FQNEAQ. The V and J ends lost 5 bases and 4 bases respectively, with 9 bases between them. CDR3 size: 13 residues. CDR3 amino acids: CASSPATYNEQFF. The CDR3 bases are TGTGCCAGCAGCCCAGCGACATACAATGAGCAGTTCTTC.

CDR3 sequence: CAISEFTSGSSEQYF. Written as DNA, the CDR3 is TGTGCCATCAGTGAGTTCACTAGCGGGAGTAGCGAGCAGTACTTC. The chain couples TRBV10-3 to TRBJ2-7; 11 positions match TRBD2. This CDR3 has 15 residues. V trimming: 1 base; J trimming: 6 bases; junction bases outside the gene matches: 5. From germline, CDR1 is ENHRY and CDR2 SYGVKD.

This chain links TRBV7-2 with TRBJ1-6, with 7 bases aligning to TRBD1. V lost 5 bases to trimming and J lost 7 bases; unmatched junction nucleotides: 8. This CDR3 has 15 residues. CDR1 SGHTA and CDR2 FQGNSA come from the germline V gene. The CDR3 sequence: CASSEDRPANSPLHF. The CDR3 DNA reads as TGTGCCAGCAGCGAGGACAGGCCCGCGAATTCACCCCTCCACTTT.

This clone was seen once. The V and J genes are TRBV30 and TRBJ2-2; 7 positions agree with TRBD1. The ends lost 6 bases at V and 0 bases at J; junction bases unmatched: 4. The germline V gene encodes CDR1 GTSNPN and CDR2 SVGIG (reference sequence). CDR3 size: 14 residues. For the CDR3, the DNA is TGTGCCTGCCCCGGGACAGCGAACACCGGGGAGCTGTTTTTT. It yields the protein CACPGTANTGELFF.

The chain combines TRBV5-1 with TRBJ1-3, with D tentatively TRBD1 (5 bases). Per the germline V gene, CDR1 is SGHRS and CDR2 is YFSETQ. V lost 0 bases and J 6 bases, leaving 13 bases between the germline ends. The CDR3 loop spans 15 amino acids. CDR3 sequence reads: CASSLEGAALNTIYF. The DNA for the CDR3 is TGCGCCAGCAGCTTGGAAGGGGCCGCGTTAAACACCATATATTTT.